Described below is a single T cell receptor (beta chain) sequence and its context. The data were obtained in a study of OX40 agonist ivuxolimab in advanced cancers. Repertoires were generated with immunoSEQ multiplex PCR, while TCRdb's copy carries only in-frame clones and drops some. Among approximately 99,000 clones listed, roughly 95% were seen once. This CDR3 has 15 amino acids. With 6 bases removed from V and 4 bases from J, the gap between germline ends came to 16 bases. Per germline, CDR1 SGHNT and CDR2 YENEEA. This rearrangement joins TRBV11-3 to TRBJ2-1; D remains ambiguous. The sequence was obtained from an adult with an advanced solid tumor such as melanoma, head and neck, liver or kidney cancer. The sample in question was CD4+ or CD8+ T cells sorted from blood, obtained in a trial of the OX40 agonist ivuxolimab. The CDR3 region has the DNA TGTGCCAGCAGTTCTATTTCGGGTGAATACAATGAGCAGTTCTTC. Protein product: CASSSISGEYNEQFF.